The 19 T cell receptor beta chains listed next were all sequenced from one sample in a study of response to subunit inactivated influenza vaccine. MiXCR was run by TCRdb on the RT-PCR reads, yielding one entry per CDR3 protein. The sample comprises about 570,000 distinct CDR3 sequences, 11% of which are singletons, and about 10% rests with the top ten. These data are also associated with another study on T cells expressing NK-cell markers. That report adds: With UMIs, 5'RACE template switching was used to make TCR beta cDNA.

Here the sequenced sample was PBMCs from blood, taken on the day of vaccination. These receptor sequences come from a man aged 45-65 years who received an inactivated influenza vaccine.

The chain links TRBV6-2 or TRBV6-3 to TRBJ2-2; D uncertain. This CDR3 has 13 amino acids. Germline V gives CDR1 MNHEY, CDR2 SVGEGT. V was trimmed by 0 bases and J by 8 bases, leaving 7 bases between them. CDR3: CASSYSDPGELFF. In DNA form, the CDR3 reads TGTGCCAGCAGTTACTCAGACCCAGGGGAGCTGTTTTTT.

This clonotype appeared many times. The CDR3 region is CASSRRDEQYF. The CDR3 DNA is TGTGCCAGCAGCCGCAGGGACGAGCAGTACTTC. The chain carries TRBV7-8 and TRBJ2-7; perhaps TRBD1 as D (5 bases). Trimming removed 5 bases from V and 5 bases from J, with 7 bases in between. CDR1 and CDR2 from the germline V gene are SGHVS and FQNEAQ. The CDR3 is made up of 11 amino acids.

V and J are TRBV7-2 and TRBJ2-5, with a tentative D call TRBD2 (7 bases). The germline CDR1 and CDR2 sequences are SGHTA and FQGNSA. The CDR3 runs to 17 residues. Trimming took off 1 base at V and 7 bases at J, with 22 bases between the two ends. CDR3 bases: TGTGCCAGCAGCTTAGTCTCTGCGGGGGCCTCAGCGGGGACCCAGTACTTC. Translated, it gives CASSLVSAGASAGTQYF.

This clonotype showed up just a few times. The J gene is TRBJ2-7, the V gene TRBV7-2, with D perhaps TRBD1 (6 bases). This CDR3 has 14 residues. V was trimmed by 5 bases and J by 0 bases, leaving 11 bases between them. Germline lookup yields CDR1 SGHTA and CDR2 FQGNSA. The CDR3 DNA reads TGTGCCAGCAGCGCCCGGACAGTCTCCTACGAGCAGTACTTC. Residues: CASSARTVSYEQYF.

This clonotype was counted at least ten times. The chain carries TRBV4-2 and TRBJ2-1; D may match TRBD1 or TRBD2 (5 bases each). V gave up 0 bases and J gave up 6 bases, with 24 bases separating them. The CDR3 sequence is 19 residues long. Per the germline V gene, CDR1 is LGHNA and CDR2 is YNFKEQ. CDR3 sequence: CASSQDPYNGRGVGNEQFF. CDR3 coding DNA: TGTGCCAGCAGCCAAGATCCCTACAATGGTAGGGGAGTAGGCAATGAGCAGTTCTTC.

This clonotype was seen a handful of times. The rearrangement joins TRBV10-2 to TRBJ2-3; either TRBD1 or TRBD2 may supply D (5 bases each). Deletions cut 6 bases from V and 6 bases from J, with 19 bases between. The V gene's germline CDR1 is WSHSY and CDR2 SAAADI. The CDR3 runs to 15 residues. The CDR3 DNA reads as TGCGCCAGCAGAGCTACCGGGGCGGCCACCGATACGCAGTATTTT. Amino acids: CASRATGAATDTQYF.

Details on this clonotype: This sequence may be a read error, since a much larger clone differs from it by one base. The chain combines TRBV20-1 with TRBJ2-1; D is undetermined. The CDR3 runs to 13 residues. Looked up from germline, CDR1 is DFQATT and CDR2 is SNEGSKA (reference sequence). CDR3 coding DNA: TGCAGTGCTAGATGCCCCCCCTACAGTGAGCAGTTCTTC. As protein: CSARCPPYSEQFF.

Only a few counts were recorded for this clonotype. The rearrangement uses TRBV19 and TRBJ1-5, with 8 bases matching TRBD1. The germline CDR1 and CDR2 sequences are LNHDA and SQIVND (reference sequence). The junction had 2 bases not matched to a gene; V was cut back by 3 bases and J by 1 base. CDR3 size: 15 residues. The CDR3 region is CASSMQGASNQPQHF. CDR3 nucleotides: TGTGCCAGTAGTATGCAGGGGGCGAGCAATCAGCCCCAGCATTTT. Full variable domain (rest looked up from reference TRBV19 and TRBJ1-5): DGGITQSPKYLFRKEGQNVTLSCEQNLNHDAMYWYRQDPGQGLRLIYYSQIVNDFQKGDIAEGYSVSREKKESFPLTVTSAQKNPTAFYLCASSMQGASNQPQHFGDGTRLSIL.

V and J are TRBV4-3 and TRBJ2-2; D may be TRBD1 or TRBD2 (5 bases each). V gave up 6 bases and J gave up 0 bases, with 14 bases separating them. There are 16 residues in the CDR3. The germline gives CDR1 LGHNA, CDR2 YSLEER. The DNA for the CDR3 is TGCGCCAGCAGGGGGGTATGGGGGTCGAACACCGGGGAGCTGTTTTTT. Translating it yields CASRGVWGSNTGELFF.

This clonotype was found a few times. DNA for the CDR3: TGTGCCAGCAGCCTCGGGGGGGCTTTGAGAGAGACCCAGTACTTC. This encodes CASSLGGALRETQYF. The V call is TRBV2, the J call TRBJ2-5, with 8 positions matching TRBD2. The junction had 10 bases not matched to a gene; V was cut back by 6 bases and J by 4 bases. The CDR3 spans 15 residues. The V gene's germline CDR1 is SNHLY and CDR2 FYNNEI.

This clonotype was seen a handful of times. This rearrangement joins TRBV20-1 to TRBJ2-3; 10 positions agree with TRBD1. Germline V gene lookup returns CDR1 DFQATT and CDR2 SNEGSKA (reference sequence). The CDR3 loop spans 20 amino acids. Unmatched junction bases numbered 21, after V lost 6 bases and J lost 0 bases. The CDR3 here is CSAEFYLGQGEVTSTDTQYF. CDR3 nucleotide sequence: TGCAGTGCCGAATTCTACCTAGGACAGGGGGAGGTTACTAGCACAGATACGCAGTATTTT.

This chain joins TRBV20-1 and TRBJ2-1; 9 bases are shared with TRBD1. The germline V gene has CDR1 DFQATT and CDR2 SNEGSKA (reference sequence). After removal of 0 bases from V and 8 bases from J, the junction contained 5 bases not matched to a gene. The length of the CDR3 is 14 residues. CDR3 in amino acids: CSARDYTGGYEQFF. For the CDR3, the DNA is TGCAGTGCTAGAGATTACACAGGGGGCTATGAGCAGTTCTTC.

The chain's CDR3 is CSGTSGGDTQYF. The CDR3 coding sequence is TGCAGTGGGACTAGCGGGGGCGATACGCAGTATTTT. V gene TRBV20-1 combines with J gene TRBJ2-3; 13 bases match TRBD2. The CDR3 extends over 12 amino acids. J was trimmed by 6 bases and V by 7 bases; bases with no gene match: 1. The V gene's germline CDR1 is DFQATT and CDR2 SNEGSKA (reference sequence).

This clonotype has only a few counts. The chain links TRBV5-4 to TRBJ2-1, with TRBD1 matching 7 bases. The CDR3 loop spans 14 amino acids. V shed 1 base, J shed 15 bases, and the junction held 13 bases outside the gene matches. The germline gives CDR1 SGHNT, CDR2 YYREEE (reference sequence). CDR3 DNA sequence: TGTGCCAGCAGCTTGAACTCCCAGGGGGACCAGTGGTTCTTC. Translating it yields CASSLNSQGDQWFF.

The V call is TRBV3-1, the J call TRBJ2-6; no firm D call. V lost 1 base and J 2 bases, leaving 6 bases between the germline ends. CDR3 length: 15 amino acids. Germline CDR1 and CDR2: LGHDT and YNNKEL (reference sequence). The CDR3 sequence: CASSQGLPGANVLTF. In DNA form, the CDR3 reads TGTGCCAGCAGCCAAGGTCTGCCTGGGGCCAACGTCCTGACTTTC.

There are a few counts of this clonotype. The rearrangement uses TRBV14 and TRBJ2-7; unclear D gene. Germline V lookup: CDR1 SGHDN, CDR2 FVKESK. The CDR3 extends over 14 amino acids. Trimming took off 4 bases at V and 0 bases at J, with 10 bases between the two ends. DNA for the CDR3: TGTGCCAGCAGCCGGGCCTGGGACTCCTACGAGCAGTACTTC. This encodes CASSRAWDSYEQYF.

The V gene is TRBV12-3 or TRBV12-4, the J gene TRBJ2-7; D may be TRBD1 or TRBD2 (5 bases each). The CDR3 is made up of 12 amino acids. V lost 6 bases and J lost 10, with 16 bases in between. The CDR3 protein is CASRPSTGAQYF. CDR3 nucleotide sequence: TGTGCCAGCAGGCCTTCAACCGGGGCCCAGTACTTC.

The rearrangement links TRBV20-1 to TRBJ2-3; D is ambiguous. Germline CDR1 and CDR2: DFQATT and SNEGSKA (reference sequence). V was cut by 2 bases and J by 0 bases, with 12 bases left in between. The CDR3 consists of 15 residues. The CDR3 spells CSARWGTLSTDTQYF. The CDR3 DNA follows: TGCAGTGCTAGATGGGGAACACTAAGCACAGATACGCAGTATTTT.

This clonotype has just a few counts. This rearrangement joins TRBV28 to TRBJ2-1, with a possible D match to TRBD1 (6 bases). Trimming shortened V by 5 bases and J by 5 bases, and 13 bases separated the two germline ends. The V gene's germline CDR1 is MDHEN and CDR2 SYDVKM. The CDR3 contains 14 residues. CDR3 loop: CASSPPDRHNEQFF. The CDR3 region has the DNA TGTGCCAGCAGTCCCCCGGACAGACACAATGAGCAGTTCTTC.